The 30 T cell receptor beta chains in this list originate from one sample, sequenced in a study of shared clonotypes between healthy human individuals. Sequencing was performed with immunoSEQ multiplex PCR; in TCRdb, only in-frame clones are kept and a portion is missing. The sample records 2 million to 3 million clones, roughly 93% being singletons. Sequenced sample: naive CD4+ T cells from PBMCs. Subset denoted: CD45RA+ positively selected. These receptors were taken from a man between 18 and 35 years old in good health. Some clones in this sample may be carry-over from other donors' samples.

This chain links TRBV10-1 with TRBJ2-5, with D possibly matching TRBD2 (6 bases). This CDR3 has 16 residues. Germline CDR1 is WNHNN and CDR2 is SYGVQD (reference sequence). Trimming removed 2 bases at V and 5 bases at J, with 18 bases between. CDR3 in DNA: TGCGCCAGCAGTGAGATGGCAGGTGGGGGGTCCGAGACCCAGTACTTC. Its protein product is CASSEMAGGGSETQYF.

The genes are TRBV7-3 and TRBJ2-2; no firm D call. The length of the CDR3 is 14 residues. The germline gives CDR1 SGHTA, CDR2 FQGTGA. V was cut by 2 bases and J by 4 bases, with 8 bases left in between. CDR3 sequence: CASSLLGPTGELFF. The CDR3 DNA reads as TGTGCCAGCAGCTTATTAGGGCCCACCGGGGAGCTGTTTTTT.

Regarding this clone: The same CDR3 is also encoded by other DNA sequences in this sample. The chain employs TRBV30 and TRBJ1-2; D unresolved. The germline V gene encodes CDR1 GTSNPN and CDR2 SVGIG (reference sequence). Trimming removed 0 bases from V and 1 base from J, with 3 bases in between. CDR3 length equals 12 residues. The CDR3: CAWSVDNYGYTF. As DNA, the CDR3 is TGTGCCTGGAGTGTGGATAACTATGGCTACACCTTC.

The chain recombines TRBV28 with TRBJ1-2; D unclear. Trimming left V 5 bases short and J 1 base short, with 8 bases between. Germline V CDR1 and CDR2: MDHEN, SYDVKM. The CDR3 is 13 amino acids. CDR3: CASSPPLNYGYTF. In nucleotides, the CDR3 is TGTGCCAGCAGTCCTCCGCTTAACTATGGCTACACCTTC.

The V gene is TRBV5-1, the J gene TRBJ2-1; 8 bases align to TRBD2. The ends lost 2 bases at V and 4 bases at J; junction bases unmatched: 5. The CDR3 spans 15 residues. Germline assignment: CDR1 SGHRS and CDR2 YFSETQ. Here the CDR3 reads CASSLDAGGYNEQFF. In DNA form, the CDR3 reads TGCGCCAGCAGCTTAGATGCGGGGGGATACAATGAGCAGTTCTTC.

V is TRBV18 and J is TRBJ1-5; 8 bases are shared with TRBD1. The CDR3 length is 16 residues. Unmatched junction bases numbered 9, after V lost 3 bases and J lost 5 bases. The germline V gene has CDR1 KGHSH and CDR2 LQKENI. CDR3 protein: CASSPRGQGKDQPQHF. CDR3 nucleotides: TGTGCCAGCTCACCCCGCGGACAGGGAAAAGATCAGCCCCAGCATTTT.

This chain links TRBV15 with TRBJ2-1, with D tentatively TRBD1 or TRBD2 (5 bases each). CDR1 LNHNV and CDR2 YYDKDF come from the germline V gene (reference sequence). Trimming stripped 3 bases from V and 5 bases from J, with 14 bases between. The length of the CDR3 is 15 residues. The CDR3 sequence is CATSREVGLNNEQFF. The CDR3 region has the DNA TGTGCCACCAGCAGGGAGGTGGGGCTTAACAATGAGCAGTTCTTC.

The chain combines TRBV5-1 with TRBJ1-2; 7 positions match TRBD1. The CDR3 totals 14 residues. With 3 bases clipped from V and 3 bases from J, the junction kept 5 bases outside the gene matches. Per the germline V gene, CDR1 is SGHRS and CDR2 is YFSETQ. The CDR3 DNA follows: TGCGCCAGCAGCTATTCAGGGGGGTACTATGGCTACACCTTC. Its translation is CASSYSGGYYGYTF.

There are a few counts of this clone. V is TRBV28 and J is TRBJ1-1; D possibly corresponds to TRBD1 (5 bases). The CDR3 contains 11 residues. Trimming took 7 bases from V and 5 from J, leaving 8 bases between them. The germline CDR1 and CDR2 sequences are MDHEN and SYDVKM. The CDR3 sequence is CASTRQTEAFF. CDR3 nucleotide sequence: TGTGCCAGCACCAGACAGACTGAAGCTTTCTTT.

This sequence joins TRBV27 and TRBJ2-7; possibly TRBD2 for D (6 bases). Trimming pared 6 bases from V and 4 bases from J, leaving 28 bases between. Per the germline V gene, CDR1 is MNHEY and CDR2 is SMNVEV (reference sequence). This CDR3 contains 18 residues. The chain's CDR3 is CASSQSLNRAGLSYEQYF. Written as DNA, the CDR3 is TGTGCCAGCAGCCAATCCCTCAATCGAGCGGGCCTTTCGTACGAGCAGTACTTC.

About this clone: The same CDR3 also results from other DNA sequences found in this sample. The rearrangement links TRBV29-1 to TRBJ2-3; a weak D match, TRBD1 (6 bases). Germline V gene lookup returns CDR1 SQVTM and CDR2 ANQGSEA. Trimming removed 6 bases from V and 3 bases from J, with 13 bases in between. The CDR3 loop spans 13 amino acids. The CDR3 reads CSVQGRGTDTQYF. DNA of the CDR3: TGCAGCGTCCAGGGCAGGGGTACAGATACGCAGTATTTT.

The rearrangement uses TRBV2 and TRBJ1-6; D gene unclear. The CDR3 runs 13 residues. Trimming left V 3 bases short and J 10 bases short, with 10 bases between. Germline lookup yields CDR1 SNHLY and CDR2 FYNNEI. As DNA, the CDR3 is TGTGCCAGCAGTGAGTCATCTGGATCACCCCTCCACTTT. It is translated as CASSESSGSPLHF.

The V gene is TRBV6-5, the J gene TRBJ2-5; D possibly uses TRBD1 or TRBD2 (5 bases each). The germline V and J ends were trimmed by 5 bases and 4 bases, with 17 bases remaining between them. CDR1 is MNHEY and CDR2 is SVGAGI in the germline V gene. This CDR3 spans 15 amino acids. CDR3 in DNA: TGTGCCAGCAGTAATGGGGCGGGTTGGGGAGAGACCCAGTACTTC. Protein sequence: CASSNGAGWGETQYF.

The chain is built from TRBV11-2 and TRBJ1-5; a weak D match, TRBD1 (5 bases). Trimming pared 4 bases from V and 9 bases from J, leaving 13 bases between. There are 13 residues in the CDR3. Germline lookup yields CDR1 SGHAT and CDR2 FQNNGV. The CDR3 bases are TGTGCCAGCAGCTCCGACCTGGGGGGGCCCCAGCATTTT. Amino acids: CASSSDLGGPQHF. Based on the CDR3 plus reference TRBV11-2 and TRBJ1-5, the full variable domain is EAGVAQSPRYKIIEKRQSVAFWCNPISGHATLYWYQQILGQGPKLLIQFQNNGVVDDSQLPKDRFSAERLKGVDSTLKIQPAKLEDSAVYLCASSSDLGGPQHFGDGTRLSIL.

Concerning this clone itself: Distinct nucleotide sequences in the sample also encode this CDR3. The chain is built from TRBV9 and TRBJ2-7; D possibly matches TRBD1 or TRBD2 (5 bases each). CDR3 length: 13 residues. The V and J ends lost 3 bases and 3 bases respectively, with 10 bases between them. Per germline, CDR1 SGDLS and CDR2 YYNGEE. DNA of the CDR3: TGTGCCAGCAGCGCGGGACCAAACTACGAGCAGTACTTC. This codes for CASSAGPNYEQYF.

The chain employs TRBV2 and TRBJ2-7, with TRBD1 identical over 10 bases. The CDR3 spans 16 residues. With V trimmed by 6 bases and J by 4 bases, 12 bases remained unmatched. Germline-derived CDR1 and CDR2 are SNHLY and FYNNEI. CDR3 in DNA: TGTGCCAGCAGAAAAGGCCCGGGACAGGGGATGTACGAGCAGTACTTC. The encoded protein is CASRKGPGQGMYEQYF.

The V gene is TRBV11-1, the J gene TRBJ2-7, with a possible D match to TRBD2 (6 bases). Germline CDR1 reads SGHAT; CDR2 reads FQDESV (reference sequence). Trimming left V 5 bases short and J 3 bases short, with 23 bases between. The CDR3 extends over 17 amino acids. The CDR3 nucleotides are TGTGCCAGCAGCCCCCCGTTTGGGCGGGAATCCGTCTACGAGCAGTACTTC. Amino acids: CASSPPFGRESVYEQYF.

As for this clone: Other DNA sequences from this sample encode an identical CDR3 as well. The chain employs TRBV5-3 and TRBJ2-7; TRBD2 is a possible D gene (6 bases). TRBV5-3 qualifies as an ORF whose function is uncertain. The CDR3 contains 19 residues. Trimming cost V 0 bases and J 0 bases, with 22 bases left between them. The CDR3 is CARSLAKGPSGLPSYEQYF. The CDR3 DNA is TGTGCCAGAAGCTTGGCCAAGGGACCGAGCGGACTACCCTCCTACGAGCAGTACTTC.

The chain's CDR3 is CASKAGEGDTQYF. CDR3 nucleotides: TGTGCCAGCAAAGCGGGAGAGGGAGATACGCAGTATTTT. This chain connects TRBV2 to TRBJ2-3; 8 bases align to TRBD2. This CDR3 has 13 amino acids. Germline CDR1 is SNHLY and CDR2 is FYNNEI. The J segment lost 5 bases and the V segment lost 7 bases, leaving 5 bases of the junction unmatched.

The CDR3 sequence is CASRDSTAGNTIYF. In DNA, the CDR3 is TGTGCCAGCAGAGACAGCACCGCTGGAAACACCATATATTTT. This chain links TRBV6-6 with TRBJ1-3; TRBD1 is a possible D gene (5 bases). The germline CDR1 and CDR2 sequences are MNHNY and SVGAGI (reference sequence). The CDR3 runs 14 residues. V was clipped by 6 bases and J by 2 bases, with 11 bases between them.

CDR3 coding DNA: TGTGCCAGCAGCCGCGCTCGGGGGGGGTACAATGAGCAGTTCTTC. It translates to CASSRARGGYNEQFF. The genes are TRBV28 and TRBJ2-1; 8 positions match TRBD2. V was clipped by 6 bases and J by 4 bases; unmatched bases: 8. The CDR3 loop spans 15 amino acids. Germline V gene sequence: CDR1 MDHEN, CDR2 SYDVKM.

The J gene is TRBJ1-5, the V gene TRBV30; TRBD1 is a possible D gene (6 bases). CDR1 is GTSNPN, CDR2 SVGIG, per germline (reference sequence). The CDR3 spans 15 residues. Trimming took off 3 bases at V and 0 bases at J, with 12 bases between the two ends. CDR3 sequence: CAWSYRDYSNQPQHF. The CDR3 DNA is TGTGCCTGGAGCTACAGGGATTATAGCAATCAGCCCCAGCATTTT. Full variable domain (outside the CDR3, taken from reference TRBV30 and TRBJ1-5): SQTIHQWPATLVQPVGSPLSLECTVEGTSNPNLYWYRQAAGRGLQLLFYSVGIGQISSEVPQNLSASRPQDRQFILSSKKLLLSDSGFYLCAWSYRDYSNQPQHFGDGTRLSIL.

This chain connects TRBV5-1 to TRBJ1-1, with 8 positions matching TRBD1. After removal of 2 bases from V and 6 bases from J, the junction contained 12 bases not matched to a gene. The V gene's germline CDR1 is SGHRS and CDR2 YFSETQ. CDR3 size: 16 residues. CDR3 DNA sequence: TGCGCCAGCAGCTTCCAAGGACAGGGATTTTGGGCTGAAGCTTTCTTT. Its protein is CASSFQGQGFWAEAFF.

In this sample, this clone turned up once. The rearrangement joins TRBV7-8 to TRBJ2-1; 8 bases are a match to TRBD2. Germline V lookup: CDR1 SGHVS, CDR2 FQNEAQ. The CDR3 consists of 15 residues. The trim removed 4 bases at V and 7 bases at J, leaving 9 bases unmatched. The CDR3 region has the DNA TGTGCCAGCAGCTCCCCCGCCGGCGGGAGGAATGAGCAGTTCTTC. It yields the protein CASSSPAGGRNEQFF.

The gene calls are TRBV5-1 and TRBJ1-2; 12 positions agree with TRBD1. CDR1 is SGHRS, CDR2 YFSETQ, per germline. J was trimmed by 8 bases and V by 4 bases; bases with no gene match: 9. This CDR3 contains 15 residues. In nucleotides, the CDR3 is TGCGCCAGCAGCCCCGGGACAGGGGGCCAGGGAGGCTACACCTTC. Amino acids: CASSPGTGGQGGYTF.

The chain combines TRBV28 with TRBJ2-3, with no clear D. CDR1 MDHEN and CDR2 SYDVKM come from the germline V gene. Trimming removed 2 bases from V and 6 bases from J, with 12 bases in between. The CDR3 has 14 residues. CDR3 sequence: CASSLGWWDDTQYF. CDR3 bases: TGTGCCAGCAGTTTAGGGTGGTGGGATGATACGCAGTATTTT.

The CDR3 DNA reads as TGTGCCAGCTCATCGGGACTAGCGGGAGGTCAAGAGACCCAGTACTTC. Protein: CASSSGLAGGQETQYF. The chain uses TRBV18 and TRBJ2-5; 15 bases align to TRBD2. Germline CDR1 is KGHSH and CDR2 is LQKENI. V lost 5 bases, J lost 2 bases, and 3 bases stayed unmatched. The CDR3 consists of 16 residues. Drawing the rest from reference TRBV18 and TRBJ2-5, the complete variable domain is NAGVMQNPRHLVRRRGQEARLRCSPMKGHSHVYWYRQLPEEGLKFMVYLQKENIIDESGMPKERFSAEFPKEGPSILRIQQVVRGDSAAYFCASSSGLAGGQETQYFGPGTRLLVL.

This chain joins TRBV7-9 and TRBJ2-5, with no clear D. Germline-derived CDR1 and CDR2 are SEHNR and FQNEAQ (reference sequence). CDR3 length: 11 residues. The germline V and J ends were trimmed by 5 bases and 5 bases, with 6 bases remaining between them. The CDR3 coding sequence is TGTGCCAGCAGCACCAGCGAGACCCAGTACTTC. Translation: CASSTSETQYF.

The chain couples TRBV4-1 to TRBJ2-7; D might be TRBD2 (5 bases). This CDR3 region has 14 residues. Germline V gives CDR1 MGHRA, CDR2 YSYEKL. V lost 3 bases to trimming and J lost 7 bases, with 16 bases between them. The CDR3 DNA is TGCGCCAGCAGCCACCCACAACCCGAGCGGGAGCAGTACTTC. This translates into CASSHPQPEREQYF.

The gene calls are TRBV5-1 and TRBJ2-3; TRBD1 is a possible D gene (5 bases). Germline V gene lookup returns CDR1 SGHRS and CDR2 YFSETQ. Trimming removed 0 bases from V and 4 bases from J, with 9 bases in between. The CDR3 has 14 residues. This CDR3 reads CASSLDTGADTQYF. In nucleotides, the CDR3 is TGCGCCAGCAGCTTGGATACAGGCGCAGATACGCAGTATTTT.